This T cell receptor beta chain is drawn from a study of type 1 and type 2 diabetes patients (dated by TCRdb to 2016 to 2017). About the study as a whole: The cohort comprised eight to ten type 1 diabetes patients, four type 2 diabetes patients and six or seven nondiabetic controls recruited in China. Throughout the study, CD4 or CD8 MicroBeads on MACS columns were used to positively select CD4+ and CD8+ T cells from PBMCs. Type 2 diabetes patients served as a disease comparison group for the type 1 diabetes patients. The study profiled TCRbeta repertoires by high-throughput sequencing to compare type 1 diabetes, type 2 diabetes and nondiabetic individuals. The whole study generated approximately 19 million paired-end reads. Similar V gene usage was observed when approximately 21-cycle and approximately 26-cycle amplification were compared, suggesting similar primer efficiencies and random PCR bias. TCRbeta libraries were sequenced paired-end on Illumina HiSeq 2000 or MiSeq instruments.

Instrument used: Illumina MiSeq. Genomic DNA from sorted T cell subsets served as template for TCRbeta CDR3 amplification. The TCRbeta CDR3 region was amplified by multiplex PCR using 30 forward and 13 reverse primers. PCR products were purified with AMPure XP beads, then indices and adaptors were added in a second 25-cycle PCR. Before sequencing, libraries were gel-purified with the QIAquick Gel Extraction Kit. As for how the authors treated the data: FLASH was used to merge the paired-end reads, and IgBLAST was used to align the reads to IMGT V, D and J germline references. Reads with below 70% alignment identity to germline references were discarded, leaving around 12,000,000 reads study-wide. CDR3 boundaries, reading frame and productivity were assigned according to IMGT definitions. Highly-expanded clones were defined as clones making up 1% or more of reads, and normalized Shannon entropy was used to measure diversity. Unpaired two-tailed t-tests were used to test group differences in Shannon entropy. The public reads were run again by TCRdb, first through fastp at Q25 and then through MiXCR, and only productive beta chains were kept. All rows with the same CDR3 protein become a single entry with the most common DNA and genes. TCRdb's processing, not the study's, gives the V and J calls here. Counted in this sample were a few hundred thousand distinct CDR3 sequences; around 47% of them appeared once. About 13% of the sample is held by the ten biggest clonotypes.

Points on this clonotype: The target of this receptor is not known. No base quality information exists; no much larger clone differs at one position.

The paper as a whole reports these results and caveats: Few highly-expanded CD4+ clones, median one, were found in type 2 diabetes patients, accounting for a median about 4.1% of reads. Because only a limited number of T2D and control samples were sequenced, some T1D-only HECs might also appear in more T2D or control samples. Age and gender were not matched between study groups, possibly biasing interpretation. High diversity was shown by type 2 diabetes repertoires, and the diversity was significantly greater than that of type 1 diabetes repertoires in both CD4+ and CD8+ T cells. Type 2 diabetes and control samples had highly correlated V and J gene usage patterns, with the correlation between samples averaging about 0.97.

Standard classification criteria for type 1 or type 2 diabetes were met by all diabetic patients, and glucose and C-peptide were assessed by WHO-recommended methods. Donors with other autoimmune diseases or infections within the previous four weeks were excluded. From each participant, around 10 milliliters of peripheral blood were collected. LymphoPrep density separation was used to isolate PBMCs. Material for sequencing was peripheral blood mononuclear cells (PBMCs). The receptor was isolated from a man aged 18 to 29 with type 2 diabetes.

The CDR3 protein is CAGRLAPNTGELFF. Here is the DNA: TGTGCCGGGCGACTAGCGCCCAACACCGGGGAGCTGTTTTTT. Recombination linked TRBV19 to TRBJ2-2; 8 of the junction bases match TRBD2. Unmatched junction bases come to 7, with V trimmed by 11 bases and J by 2 bases. The CDR3 holds 14 amino acids from the cysteine to the phenylalanine. The only DNA kept is the CDR3, 42 bases in frame from the first base. CDR1 is given as LNHDA and CDR2 as SQIVND, both from the germline V gene (reference sequence).